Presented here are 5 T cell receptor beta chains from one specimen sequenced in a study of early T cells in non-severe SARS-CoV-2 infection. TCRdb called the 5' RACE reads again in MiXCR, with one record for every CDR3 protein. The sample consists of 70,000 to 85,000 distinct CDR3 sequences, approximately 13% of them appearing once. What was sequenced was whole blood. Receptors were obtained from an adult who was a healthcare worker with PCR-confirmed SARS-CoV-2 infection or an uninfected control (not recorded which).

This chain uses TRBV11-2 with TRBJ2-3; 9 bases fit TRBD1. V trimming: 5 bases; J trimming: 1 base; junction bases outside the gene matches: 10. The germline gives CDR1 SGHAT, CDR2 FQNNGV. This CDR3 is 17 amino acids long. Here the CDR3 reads CASSTAGTGRRTDTQYF. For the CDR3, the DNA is TGTGCCAGCAGCACCGCCGGGACAGGGAGGCGCACAGATACGCAGTATTTT.

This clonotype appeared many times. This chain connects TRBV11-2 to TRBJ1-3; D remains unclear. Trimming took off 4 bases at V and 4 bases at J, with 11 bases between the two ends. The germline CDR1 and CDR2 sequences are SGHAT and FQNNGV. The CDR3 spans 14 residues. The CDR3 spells CASSWSQIGNTIYF. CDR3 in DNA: TGTGCCAGCAGCTGGTCTCAGATAGGAAACACCATATATTTT.

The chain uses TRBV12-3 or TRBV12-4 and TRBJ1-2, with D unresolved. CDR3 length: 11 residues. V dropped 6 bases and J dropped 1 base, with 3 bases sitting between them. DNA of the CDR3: TGTGCCAGCAGAAGTAACTATGGCTACACCTTC. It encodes CASRSNYGYTF.

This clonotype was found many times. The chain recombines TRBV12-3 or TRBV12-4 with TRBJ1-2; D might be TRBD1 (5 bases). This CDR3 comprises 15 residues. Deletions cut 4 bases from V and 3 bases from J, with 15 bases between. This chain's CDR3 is CASSSFLGGHYGYTF. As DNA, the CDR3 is TGTGCCAGCAGTTCGTTTCTGGGGGGACACTATGGCTACACCTTC.

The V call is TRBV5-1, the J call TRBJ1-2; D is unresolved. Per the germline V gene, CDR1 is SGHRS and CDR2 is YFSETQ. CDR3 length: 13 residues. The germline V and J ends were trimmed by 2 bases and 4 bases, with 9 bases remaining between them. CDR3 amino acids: CASSLQPRYGYTF. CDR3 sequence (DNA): TGCGCCAGCAGCTTACAGCCGCGCTATGGCTACACCTTC.